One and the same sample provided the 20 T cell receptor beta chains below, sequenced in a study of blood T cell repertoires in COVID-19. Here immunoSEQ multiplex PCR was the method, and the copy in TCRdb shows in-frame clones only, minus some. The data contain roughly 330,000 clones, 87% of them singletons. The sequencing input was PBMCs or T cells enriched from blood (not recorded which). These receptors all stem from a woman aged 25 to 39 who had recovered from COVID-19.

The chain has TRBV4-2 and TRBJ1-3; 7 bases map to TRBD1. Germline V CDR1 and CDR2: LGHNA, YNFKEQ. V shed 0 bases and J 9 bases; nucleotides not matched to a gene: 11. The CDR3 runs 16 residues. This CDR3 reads CASSQDAGTELITIYF. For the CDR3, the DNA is TGTGCCAGCAGCCAAGATGCAGGGACAGAGTTGATCACCATATATTTT.

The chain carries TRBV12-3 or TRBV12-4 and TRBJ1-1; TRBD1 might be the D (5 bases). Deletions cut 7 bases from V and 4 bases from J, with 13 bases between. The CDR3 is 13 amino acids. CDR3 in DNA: TGTGCCAGCACCTTACCCAGGGTCACTGAAGCTTTCTTT. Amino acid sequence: CASTLPRVTEAFF.

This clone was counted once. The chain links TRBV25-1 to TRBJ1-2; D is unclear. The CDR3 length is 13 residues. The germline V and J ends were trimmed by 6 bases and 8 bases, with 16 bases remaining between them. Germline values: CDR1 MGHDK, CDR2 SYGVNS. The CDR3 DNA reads TGTGCCAGCAGCGCGGCGTCCCTGACGGGCTACACCTTC. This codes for CASSAASLTGYTF.

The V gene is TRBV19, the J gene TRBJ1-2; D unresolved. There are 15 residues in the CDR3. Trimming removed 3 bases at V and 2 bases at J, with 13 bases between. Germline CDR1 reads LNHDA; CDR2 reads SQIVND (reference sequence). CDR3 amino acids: CASSMVALLNYGYTF. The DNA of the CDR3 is TGTGCCAGTAGTATGGTCGCCCTACTAAACTATGGCTACACCTTC.

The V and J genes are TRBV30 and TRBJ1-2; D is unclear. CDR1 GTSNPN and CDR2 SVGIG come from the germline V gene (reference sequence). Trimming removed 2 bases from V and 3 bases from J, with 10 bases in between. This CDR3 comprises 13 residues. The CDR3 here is CAWSFGRDYGYTF. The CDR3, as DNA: TGTGCCTGGAGTTTCGGGAGGGACTATGGCTACACCTTC.

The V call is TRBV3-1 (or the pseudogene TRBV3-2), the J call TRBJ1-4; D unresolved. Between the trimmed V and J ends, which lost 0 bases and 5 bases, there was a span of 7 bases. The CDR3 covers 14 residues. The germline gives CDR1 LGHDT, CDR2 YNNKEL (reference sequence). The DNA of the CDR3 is TGTGCCAGCAGCCAAGAGCCTAGAAATGAAAAACTGTTTTTT. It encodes CASSQEPRNEKLFF.

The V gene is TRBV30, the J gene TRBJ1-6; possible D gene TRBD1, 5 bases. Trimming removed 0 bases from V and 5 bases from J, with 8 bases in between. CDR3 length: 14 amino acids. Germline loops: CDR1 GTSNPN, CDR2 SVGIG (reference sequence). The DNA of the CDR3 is TGTGCCTGGAGTGTACAGACAGATAATTCACCCCTCCACTTT. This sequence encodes CAWSVQTDNSPLHF. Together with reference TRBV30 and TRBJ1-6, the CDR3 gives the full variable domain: SQTIHQWPATLVQPVGSPLSLECTVEGTSNPNLYWYRQAAGRGLQLLFYSVGIGQISSEVPQNLSASRPQDRQFILSSKKLLLSDSGFYLCAWSVQTDNSPLHFGNGTRLTVT.

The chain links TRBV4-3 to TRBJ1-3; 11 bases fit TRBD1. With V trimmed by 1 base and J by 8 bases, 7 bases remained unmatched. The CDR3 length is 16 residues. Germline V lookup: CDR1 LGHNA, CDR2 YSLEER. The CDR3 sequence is CASSQAPGQGGYTIYF. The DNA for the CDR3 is TGCGCCAGCAGCCAAGCCCCGGGACAGGGGGGATACACCATATATTTT.

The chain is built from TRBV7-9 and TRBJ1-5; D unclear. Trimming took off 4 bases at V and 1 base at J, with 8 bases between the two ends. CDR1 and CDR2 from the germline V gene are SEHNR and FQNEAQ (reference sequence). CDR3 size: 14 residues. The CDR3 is CASSSPGSNQPQHF. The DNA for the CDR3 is TGTGCCAGCAGCTCTCCGGGAAGCAATCAGCCCCAGCATTTT.

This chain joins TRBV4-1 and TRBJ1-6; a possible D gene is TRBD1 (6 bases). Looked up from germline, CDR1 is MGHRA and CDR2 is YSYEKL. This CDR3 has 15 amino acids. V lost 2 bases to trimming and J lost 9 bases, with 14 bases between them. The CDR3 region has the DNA TGCGCCAGCAGCCAATACAGGGTGCTCGGTTCACCCCTCCACTTT. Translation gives CASSQYRVLGSPLHF.

CDR3 sequence (DNA): TGTGCCAGTAGTCCCCCCGTGGGCCTTGGAGGGTACAATGAGCAGTTCTTC. It yields the protein CASSPPVGLGGYNEQFF. V and J are TRBV19 and TRBJ2-1; D possibly corresponds to TRBD2 (6 bases). CDR3 length: 17 amino acids. CDR1 is LNHDA, CDR2 SQIVND, per germline (reference sequence). Trimming took off 5 bases at V and 4 bases at J, with 21 bases between the two ends.

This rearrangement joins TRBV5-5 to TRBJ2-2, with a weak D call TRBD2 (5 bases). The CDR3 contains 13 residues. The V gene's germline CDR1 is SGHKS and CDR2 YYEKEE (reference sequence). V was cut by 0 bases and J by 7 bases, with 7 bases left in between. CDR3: CASSLGRDGELFF. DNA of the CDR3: TGTGCCAGCAGCTTGGGACGGGACGGGGAGCTGTTTTTT.

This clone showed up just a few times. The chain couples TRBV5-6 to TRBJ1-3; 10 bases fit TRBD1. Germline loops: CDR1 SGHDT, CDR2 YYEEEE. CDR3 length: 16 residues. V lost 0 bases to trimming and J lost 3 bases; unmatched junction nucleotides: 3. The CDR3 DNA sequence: TGTGCCAGCAGCTTGGGACAGGGGGCCGTTGGAAACACCATATATTTT. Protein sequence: CASSLGQGAVGNTIYF.

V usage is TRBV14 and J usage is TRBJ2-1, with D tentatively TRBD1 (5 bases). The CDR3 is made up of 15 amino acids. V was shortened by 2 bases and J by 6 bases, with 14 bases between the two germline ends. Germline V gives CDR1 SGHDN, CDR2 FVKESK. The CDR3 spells CASSQPGLIRNEQFF. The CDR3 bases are TGTGCCAGCAGCCAACCAGGGCTGATCCGCAATGAGCAGTTCTTC.

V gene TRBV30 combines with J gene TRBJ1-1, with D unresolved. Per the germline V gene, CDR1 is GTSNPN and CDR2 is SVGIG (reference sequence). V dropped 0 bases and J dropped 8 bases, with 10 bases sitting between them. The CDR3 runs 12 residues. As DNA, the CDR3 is TGTGCCTGGAGTGTAGGAGCGGCGGAAGCTTTCTTT. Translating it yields CAWSVGAAEAFF. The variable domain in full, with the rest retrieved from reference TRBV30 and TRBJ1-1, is SQTIHQWPATLVQPVGSPLSLECTVEGTSNPNLYWYRQAAGRGLQLLFYSVGIGQISSEVPQNLSASRPQDRQFILSSKKLLLSDSGFYLCAWSVGAAEAFFGQGTRLTVV.

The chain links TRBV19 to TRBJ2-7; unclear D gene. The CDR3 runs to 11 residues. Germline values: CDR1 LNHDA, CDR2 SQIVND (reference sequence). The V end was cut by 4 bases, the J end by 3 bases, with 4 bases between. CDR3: CASSNLYEQYF. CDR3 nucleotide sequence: TGTGCCAGTAGTAATCTCTACGAGCAGTACTTC.

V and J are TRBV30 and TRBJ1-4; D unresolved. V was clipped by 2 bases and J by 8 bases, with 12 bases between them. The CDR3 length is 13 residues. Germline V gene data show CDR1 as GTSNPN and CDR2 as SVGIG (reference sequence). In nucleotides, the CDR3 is TGTGCCTGGAGTCCAGGTATTGGGGAAAAACTGTTTTTT. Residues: CAWSPGIGEKLFF.

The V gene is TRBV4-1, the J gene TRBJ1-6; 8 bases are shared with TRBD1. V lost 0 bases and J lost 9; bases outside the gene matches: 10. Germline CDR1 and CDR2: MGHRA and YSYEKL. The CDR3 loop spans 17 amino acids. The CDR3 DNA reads TGCGCCAGCAGCCAAGATCTTGACAGGGGAGGTTTTTCACCCCTCCACTTT. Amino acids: CASSQDLDRGGFSPLHF.

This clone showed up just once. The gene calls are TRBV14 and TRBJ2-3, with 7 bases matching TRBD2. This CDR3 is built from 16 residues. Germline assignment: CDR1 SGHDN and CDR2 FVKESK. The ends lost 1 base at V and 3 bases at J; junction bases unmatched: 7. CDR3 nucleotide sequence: TGTGCCAGCAGCCAAGGTCTAGCGGTCGGAACAGATACGCAGTATTTT. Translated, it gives CASSQGLAVGTDTQYF.

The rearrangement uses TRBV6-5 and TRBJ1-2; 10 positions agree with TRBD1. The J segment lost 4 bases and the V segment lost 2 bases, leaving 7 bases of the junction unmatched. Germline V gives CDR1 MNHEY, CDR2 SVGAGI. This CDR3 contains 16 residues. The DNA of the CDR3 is TGTGCCAGCAGTTACAGTCCGGGACAGGGGTTCTATGGCTACACCTTC. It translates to CASSYSPGQGFYGYTF.